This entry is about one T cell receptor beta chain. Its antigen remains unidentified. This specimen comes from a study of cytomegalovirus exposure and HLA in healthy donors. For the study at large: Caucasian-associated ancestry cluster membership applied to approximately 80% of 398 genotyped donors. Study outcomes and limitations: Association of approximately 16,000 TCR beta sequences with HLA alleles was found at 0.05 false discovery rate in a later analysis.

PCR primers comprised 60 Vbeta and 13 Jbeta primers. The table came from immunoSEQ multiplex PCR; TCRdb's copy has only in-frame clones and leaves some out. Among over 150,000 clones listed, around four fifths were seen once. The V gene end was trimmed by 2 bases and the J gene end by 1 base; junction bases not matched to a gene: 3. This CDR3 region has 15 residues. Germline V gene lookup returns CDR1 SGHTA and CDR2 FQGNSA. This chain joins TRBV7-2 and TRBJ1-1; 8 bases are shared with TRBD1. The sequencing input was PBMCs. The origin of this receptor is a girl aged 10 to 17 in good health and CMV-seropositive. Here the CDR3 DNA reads TGTGCCAGCAGCTTATACGGACAGGGGAACACTGAAGCTTTCTTT. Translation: CASSLYGQGNTEAFF.